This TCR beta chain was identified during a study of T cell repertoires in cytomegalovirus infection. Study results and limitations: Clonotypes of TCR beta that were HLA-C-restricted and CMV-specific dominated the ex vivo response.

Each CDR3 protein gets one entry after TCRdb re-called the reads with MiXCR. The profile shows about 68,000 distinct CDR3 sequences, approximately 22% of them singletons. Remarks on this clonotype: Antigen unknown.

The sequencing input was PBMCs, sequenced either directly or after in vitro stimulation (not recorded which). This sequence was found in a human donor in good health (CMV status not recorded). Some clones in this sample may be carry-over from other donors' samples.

In DNA form, the CDR3 reads TGTGCCAGCAGCTTTGACAGGGGCAATCAGCCCCAGCATTTT. The encoded protein is CASSFDRGNQPQHF. This chain joins TRBV7-2 and TRBJ1-5; 7 bases are a match to TRBD1. This CDR3 is built from 14 residues. V shed 3 bases, J shed 2 bases, and the junction held 1 base outside the gene matches. The V gene's germline CDR1 is SGHTA and CDR2 FQGNSA.